A single sample is the source of the 2 T cell receptor beta chains below, sequenced in a study of blood T cell repertoires in COVID-19. Assay: immunoSEQ multiplex PCR; the TCRdb copy retains only in-frame clones and omits some. The sample comprises some 300,000 clones, 70% to 90% of which are singletons, and around 4.2% rests with the top ten. Sequences were obtained from peripheral blood. These receptors originate from a woman aged 50 to 60 with active or convalescent COVID-19.

The chain uses TRBV2 and TRBJ2-7; D is ambiguous. Germline V CDR1 and CDR2: SNHLY, FYNNEI. The CDR3 has 13 residues. The ends were cut back, 5 bases at V and 0 bases at J, with 8 bases in the middle. CDR3 DNA: TGTGCCAGCAGTTATAGGAGCTCCTACGAGCAGTACTTC. It codes for CASSYRSSYEQYF.

The chain links TRBV7-9 to TRBJ2-7; D might be TRBD2 (6 bases). V was shortened by 1 base and J by 6 bases, with 16 bases between the two germline ends. The CDR3 length is 15 residues. The V gene's germline CDR1 is SEHNR and CDR2 FQNEAQ (reference sequence). CDR3 region: CASSLGQGRIFEQYF. DNA of the CDR3: TGTGCCAGCAGCTTAGGTCAAGGGAGGATATTCGAGCAGTACTTC.